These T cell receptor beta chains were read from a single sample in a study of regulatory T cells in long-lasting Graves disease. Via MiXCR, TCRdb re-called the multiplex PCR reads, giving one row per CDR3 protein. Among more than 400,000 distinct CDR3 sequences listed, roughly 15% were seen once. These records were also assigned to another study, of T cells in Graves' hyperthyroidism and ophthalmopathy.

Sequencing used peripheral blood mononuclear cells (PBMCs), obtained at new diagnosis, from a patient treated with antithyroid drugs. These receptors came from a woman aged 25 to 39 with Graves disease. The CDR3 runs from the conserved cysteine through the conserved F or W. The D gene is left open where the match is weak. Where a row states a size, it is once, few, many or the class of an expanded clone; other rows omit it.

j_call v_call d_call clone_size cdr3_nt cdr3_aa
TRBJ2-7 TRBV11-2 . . TGTGCCAGCAGCCAGCCATCTAGCTTCGAGCAGTACTTC CASSQPSSFEQYF
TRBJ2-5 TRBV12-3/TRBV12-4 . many TGTGCCAGCAGTTTTAATGGGTGGAGACAGGCGAACCAAGAGACCCAGTACTTC CASSFNGWRQANQETQYF
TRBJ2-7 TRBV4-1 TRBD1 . TGCGCCAGCAGACAGGGGACAGGGACCTACGAGCAGTACTTC CASRQGTGTYEQYF
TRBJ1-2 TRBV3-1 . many TGTGCCAGCAGCCGGCAGGCTAACTATGGCTACACCTTC CASSRQANYGYTF
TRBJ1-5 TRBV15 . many TGTGCCACCAGCAGAACAGGGCCTAATCAGCCCCAGCATTTT CATSRTGPNQPQHF
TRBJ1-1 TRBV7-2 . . TGTGCCAGCAGCCCGGAGGGGGGCGACACTGAAGCTTTCTTT CASSPEGGDTEAFF
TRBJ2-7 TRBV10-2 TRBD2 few TGCGCCAGCAGTGAGTCGACTCTGGGACTAGCGGGAGGTCGCTACGAGCAGTACTTC CASSESTLGLAGGRYEQYF
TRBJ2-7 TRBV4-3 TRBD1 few TGCGCCAGCAGCCAGAGTGACAGGGCTAATTACGAGCAGTACTTC CASSQSDRANYEQYF
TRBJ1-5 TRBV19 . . TGTGCCAGTAGGACAGCCGCTCACAATCAGCCCCAGCATTTT CASRTAAHNQPQHF
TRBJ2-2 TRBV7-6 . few TGTGCCAGCAAAAAGGGACCTTTGAACACCGGGGAGCTGTTTTTT CASKKGPLNTGELFF
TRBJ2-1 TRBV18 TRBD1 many TGTGCCAGCTCACCACCCCGGGACAGGGTGTCCCATGAGCAGTTCTTC CASSPPRDRVSHEQFF
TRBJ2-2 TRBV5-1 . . TGCGCCAGCAGTTGGGGGGAGCTGTTTTTT CASSWGELFF
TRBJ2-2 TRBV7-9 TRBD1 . TGTGCCAGCAGCTTCCTGCTACAGGGGGCTGGTGGGGAGCTGTTTTTT CASSFLLQGAGGELFF
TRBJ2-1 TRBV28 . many TGTGCCAGCAGTTTCTGGACAGTCTCCTACAATGAGCAGTTCTTC CASSFWTVSYNEQFF
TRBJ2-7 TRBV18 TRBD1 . TGTGCCAGCTCACCAAGCAGAGTCACGACAGGGACCGAAAACGAGCAGTACTTC CASSPSRVTTGTENEQYF
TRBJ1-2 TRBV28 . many TGTGCCAGCAGTCTCGGGGGCCGAGGAGGCTACACCTTC CASSLGGRGGYTF
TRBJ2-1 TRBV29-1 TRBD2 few TGCAGCGTAGAGGGACTAGCGGGAGGGGCGGGCCTCAATGAGCAGTTCTTC CSVEGLAGGAGLNEQFF
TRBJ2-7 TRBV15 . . TGTGCCACCAGCAGAGGAGGGGCGGTTTACTACGAGCAGTACTTC CATSRGGAVYYEQYF
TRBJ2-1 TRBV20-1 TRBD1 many TGCAGTGCATCAAGACAGGGTGGCTCCTACAATGAGCAGTTCTTC CSASRQGGSYNEQFF
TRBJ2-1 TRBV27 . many TGTGCCAGCAGTGCCGGGACACTAACCTACAATGAGCAGTTCTTC CASSAGTLTYNEQFF
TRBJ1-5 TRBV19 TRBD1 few TGTGCCAGTAGTATGGGACAGGGTTACAATCAGCCCCAGCATTTT CASSMGQGYNQPQHF
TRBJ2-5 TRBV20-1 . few TGCAGTGCTAGCCCAGGGGTTGGGACCCAGTACTTC CSASPGVGTQYF
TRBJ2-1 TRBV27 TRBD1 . TGTGCCACCAGTGGGCAGGGGGATATTTATGAGCAGTTCTTC CATSGQGDIYEQFF
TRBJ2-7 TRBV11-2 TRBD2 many TGTGCCAGCAGCTCACCACTTAGCGGGAACTCCTACGAGCAGTACTTC CASSSPLSGNSYEQYF
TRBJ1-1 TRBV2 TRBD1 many TGTGCCAGCAGTTCTATCAGGGGGCTTATGGTTAACACTGAAGCTTTCTTT CASSSIRGLMVNTEAFF
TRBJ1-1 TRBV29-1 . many TGCAGCGTTCGCAGGGGTTTAACTGAAGCTTTCTTT CSVRRGLTEAFF
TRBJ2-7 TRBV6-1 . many TGTGCCAGCAGTGAAGGACAGTTTTGGGACGAGCAGTACTTC CASSEGQFWDEQYF
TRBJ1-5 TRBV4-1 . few TGCGCCGGCGCCGAACGAGGACACTCTAATCAGCCCCAGCATTTT CAGAERGHSNQPQHF
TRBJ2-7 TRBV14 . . TGTGCCAGCAGCAGGGGACCAATTTACGAGCAGTACTTC CASSRGPIYEQYF
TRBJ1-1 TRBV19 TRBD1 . TGTGCCAGTAGTCCGAGGGGGCTCCGCACTGAAGCTTTCTTT CASSPRGLRTEAFF
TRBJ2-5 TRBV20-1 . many TGCAGTGCCGAACCCGGGAGTTTGGGGGAGACCCAGTACTTC CSAEPGSLGETQYF
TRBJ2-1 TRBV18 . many TGTGCCAGCTCACTGGAGCGGGCCAGCTCCTACAATGAGCAGTTCTTC CASSLERASSYNEQFF
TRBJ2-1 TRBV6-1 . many TGTGCCAGCAGTGAGGGGCCCTCCTACAATGAGCAGTTCTTC CASSEGPSYNEQFF
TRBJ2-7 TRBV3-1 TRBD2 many TGTGCCAGCAGCCAGGGGAGGGGCATCTCCTACGAGCAGTACTTC CASSQGRGISYEQYF
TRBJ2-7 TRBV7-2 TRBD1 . TGTGCCAGCAGCTTAGACGCGGCAGGGGGACGCGAGCAGTACTTC CASSLDAAGGREQYF
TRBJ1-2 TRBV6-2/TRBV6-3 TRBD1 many TGTGCCAGCAGTTACGACAGGGGATATGGCTACACCTTC CASSYDRGYGYTF
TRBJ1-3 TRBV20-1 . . TGCAGTGCTAGAGACTTCATTGAAGGAAACACCATATATTTT CSARDFIEGNTIYF
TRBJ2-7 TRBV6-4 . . TGTGCCAGCAGTTACCCCCCCATGGTGAGCTACGAGCAGTACTTC CASSYPPMVSYEQYF
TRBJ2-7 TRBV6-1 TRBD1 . TGTGCCAGCAGACTCGACAGGGGAGGATCCTACGAGCAGTACTTC CASRLDRGGSYEQYF
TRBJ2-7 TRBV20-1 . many TGCAGTGCTAGAGGGGGGAGCTCCTACGAGCAGTACTTC CSARGGSSYEQYF
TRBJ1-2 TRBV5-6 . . TGTGCCAGCAGCCGCTTCACGGACAGCTTCTATGGCTACACCTTC CASSRFTDSFYGYTF
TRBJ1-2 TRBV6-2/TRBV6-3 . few TGTGCCAGCAGCCAATCGCCTGATGGCTACACCTTC CASSQSPDGYTF
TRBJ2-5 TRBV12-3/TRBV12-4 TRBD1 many TGTGCCAGCAGTTTCTCTACAGGGGAGGAGACCCAGTACTTC CASSFSTGEETQYF
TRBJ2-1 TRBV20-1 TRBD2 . TGCAGTGCTCGAACCGGGACTAGCGACAATGAGCAGTTCTTC CSARTGTSDNEQFF
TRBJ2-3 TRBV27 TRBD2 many TGTGCCAGTACTCCCCGGCTAGCGGGAACCACAGATACGCAGTATTTT CASTPRLAGTTDTQYF
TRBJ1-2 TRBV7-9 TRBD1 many TGTGCCAGCAGCTTAGCCCCACAGGGGGCAGATTCGGGCTACACCTTC CASSLAPQGADSGYTF
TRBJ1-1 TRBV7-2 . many TGTGCCAGCAGCCCCCTGTCTGAAGCTTTCTTT CASSPLSEAFF
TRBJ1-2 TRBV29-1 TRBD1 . TGCAGCGTAACAGGGGGGGTATATGGCTACACCTTC CSVTGGVYGYTF
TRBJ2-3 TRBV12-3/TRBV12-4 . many TGTGCCAGCACCCCAAAGAGCGGAGATACGCAGTATTTT CASTPKSGDTQYF
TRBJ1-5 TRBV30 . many TGTGCCTGGAGTGTTTCGGGGAACCTAGGGACCCAGCATTTT CAWSVSGNLGTQHF
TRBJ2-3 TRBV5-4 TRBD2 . TGTGCCAGCAGCCCCGATAATTTTGCGGGAGTCGGAGATACGCAGTATTTT CASSPDNFAGVGDTQYF
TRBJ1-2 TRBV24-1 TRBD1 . TGTGCCACCAGTGGCCCGGGACAGGGGGCAGGCTACACCTTC CATSGPGQGAGYTF
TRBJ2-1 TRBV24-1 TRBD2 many TGTGCCACCAGCCACCCCTCAACTAGCGGGGGATCTAGCTCCTACAATGAGCAGTTCTTC CATSHPSTSGGSSSYNEQFF
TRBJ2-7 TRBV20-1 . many TGCAGTGCTCGAGAACGGTCAGGGGATTGGGAGCAGTACTTC CSARERSGDWEQYF